The text below deals with one T cell receptor beta chain. Antigen unknown. Method: immunoSEQ multiplex PCR; TCRdb's copy keeps in-frame clones and lacks some. Of about 5,000 clones listed, roughly 77% are singletons. Over chemoradiotherapy, repertoires were sampled more than once. The data derive from a study of chemoradiotherapy in HPV16-positive cancers. Study context: Functional T-cell assays on a couple of HPV16-positive patients' cells defined candidate HPV-specific clones and common TCR motifs.

The germline CDR1 and CDR2 sequences are LNHDA and SQIVND (reference sequence). There are 12 residues in the CDR3. V was clipped by 6 bases and J by 8 bases, with 11 bases between them. Findings of the study overall: In HPV16-positive patients, HPV-responsive T-cell expansion tracked better recurrence-free survival. Candidate HPV-specific clones and E7-related TCR motifs grew in tumor during treatment.

The receptor was derived from a human donor with HPV-associated anogenital cancer. The V and J genes are TRBV19 and TRBJ2-4; maybe TRBD1 (5 bases). The material sequenced was tumor tissue, taken from a patient who underwent chemoradiotherapy. As DNA, the CDR3 is TGTGCCAGTAGCGCGGCAGGGCACATTCAGTACTTC. It translates to CASSAAGHIQYF.